The 23 T cell receptor beta chains below were found in one sample sequenced in a study of CD4 T cells in relation to SARS-CoV-2 and coronaviruses. Unexposed donor CD4+ T cells date from about 2011-2018, before the COVID-19 pandemic. Isolation of CD4+ T cells took place after less than 13 days in culture. No antigen is known for these receptors. Sequencing used immunoSEQ multiplex PCR; TCRdb keeps in-frame clones, though not all of them. The table includes around 21,000 clones, 60% to 80% detected once. The sequencing sample was made of CD4+ T cells from PBMCs, cultured in vitro. The origin of the receptors is a human donor in good health.

The chain carries TRBV9 and TRBJ1-2; TRBD1 is a possible D gene (5 bases). This CDR3 has 15 amino acids. V lost 0 bases and J 3 bases, leaving 12 bases between the germline ends. Germline V lookup: CDR1 SGDLS, CDR2 YYNGEE. In DNA form, the CDR3 reads TGTGCCAGCAGCGTAGGGGTTGGGGGTGACTATGGCTACACCTTC. Translated: CASSVGVGGDYGYTF.

The chain couples TRBV7-2 to TRBJ2-7; D ambiguous. CDR3 size: 14 residues. Germline-derived CDR1 and CDR2 are SGHTA and FQGNSA. V dropped 5 bases and J dropped 5 bases, with 16 bases sitting between them. The CDR3 loop reads CASSTDRLGNEQYF. The CDR3 nucleotides read TGTGCCAGCAGCACCGATAGGCTGGGGAACGAGCAGTACTTC.

This chain uses TRBV7-9 with TRBJ2-7, with TRBD1 matching over 8 bases. CDR3 length equals 16 residues. With V trimmed by 5 bases and J by 5 bases, 14 bases remained unmatched. Germline V lookup: CDR1 SEHNR, CDR2 FQNEAQ (reference sequence). The CDR3 here is CASSPLWTGPLDEQYF. CDR3 bases: TGTGCCAGCAGCCCCCTGTGGACAGGGCCTTTGGACGAGCAGTACTTC.

This chain uses TRBV7-2 with TRBJ1-1; no reliable D call. Germline V gene sequence: CDR1 SGHTA, CDR2 FQGNSA. V was pared by 5 bases and J by 0 bases, with 10 bases between. The CDR3 contains 14 residues. The CDR3 DNA is TGTGCCAGCAGCGTCCCGGGCCTGAACACTGAAGCTTTCTTT. It encodes CASSVPGLNTEAFF.

The chain uses TRBV5-6 and TRBJ2-1, with 7 nucleotides matching TRBD2. V was clipped by 0 bases and J by 10 bases; unmatched bases: 16. Germline V lookup: CDR1 SGHDT, CDR2 YYEEEE. The CDR3 has 17 amino acids. CDR3 in DNA: TGTGCCAGCAGCTTGGCCGGAGGTCTAGCGGTACGTTGGGAGCAGTTCTTC. Protein product: CASSLAGGLAVRWEQFF.

The chain employs TRBV5-1 and TRBJ2-2, with 8 bases that match TRBD2. V gave up 0 bases and J gave up 3 bases; unmatched junction bases: 1. CDR3 size: 15 residues. Germline V CDR1 and CDR2: SGHRS, YFSETQ. The CDR3 DNA sequence: TGCGCCAGCAGCTTGGCGGGAGGGGACACCGGGGAGCTGTTTTTT. Translation: CASSLAGGDTGELFF. The full variable domain, its missing parts supplied by reference TRBV5-1 and TRBJ2-2, is KAGVTQTPRYLIKTRGQQVTLSCSPISGHRSVSWYQQTPGQGLQFLFEYFSETQRNKGNFPGRFSGRQFSNSRSEMNVSTLELGDSALYLCASSLAGGDTGELFFGEGSRLTVL.

This clone occurred a few times. The genes are TRBV5-4 and TRBJ2-3, with a tentative D call TRBD2 (6 bases). V was shortened by 4 bases and J by 5 bases, with 17 bases between the two germline ends. Germline-derived CDR1 and CDR2 are SGHNT and YYREEE (reference sequence). CDR3 length equals 15 residues. CDR3 region: CASSQPGSLKDTQYF. Here the CDR3 DNA reads TGTGCCAGCAGCCAACCCGGGAGCCTTAAAGATACGCAGTATTTT.

The CDR3 spells CASSQNSGIHEQYF. The CDR3 nucleotides read TGTGCCAGCAGCCAGAACAGCGGGATTCACGAGCAGTACTTC. The chain combines TRBV7-8 with TRBJ2-7; 7 bases are a match to TRBD2. The CDR3 totals 14 residues. The germline CDR1 and CDR2 sequences are SGHVS and FQNEAQ. Trimming at V came to 5 bases and at J to 5 bases, leaving 9 bases not matched to a gene.

The genes are TRBV7-2 and TRBJ1-3, with 7 bases fitting TRBD1. CDR1 SGHTA and CDR2 FQGNSA come from the germline V gene. The CDR3 extends over 17 amino acids. V gave up 5 bases and J gave up 0 bases; unmatched junction bases: 10. This chain's CDR3 is CASSEKPQGHSGNTIYF. CDR3 sequence (DNA): TGTGCCAGCAGCGAAAAACCACAGGGGCACTCTGGAAACACCATATATTTT.

The rearrangement joins TRBV6-8 to TRBJ1-5; 7 nucleotides agree with TRBD1. CDR1 is MNHGY and CDR2 is SAAAGT in the germline V gene. This CDR3 has 16 amino acids. J gave up 3 bases and V 5 bases, and 10 bases lay outside the gene matches. The CDR3 DNA sequence: TGTGCCAGCAGTCCACTCATACAGGGGATCAATCAGCCCCAGCATTTT. Translating it yields CASSPLIQGINQPQHF.

This chain connects TRBV6-2 or TRBV6-3 to TRBJ1-1, with 11 bases fitting TRBD1. The V and J ends lost 4 bases and 3 bases, in that order; junction bases with no gene match: 10. Germline CDR1 reads MNHEY; CDR2 reads SVGEGT. The CDR3 has 17 amino acids. The CDR3 region is CASSFNPLGQGDTEAFF. The CDR3 DNA sequence: TGTGCCAGCAGTTTCAACCCCCTGGGACAGGGGGACACTGAAGCTTTCTTT.

This chain joins TRBV2 and TRBJ2-7; possibly TRBD1 for D (6 bases). Trimming took off 6 bases at V and 8 bases at J, with 23 bases between the two ends. The germline CDR1 and CDR2 sequences are SNHLY and FYNNEI. The CDR3 runs 15 residues. The CDR3 DNA sequence: TGTGCCAGCAGGGGTCCTACAGGGACCCTAAACAAGCAGTACTTC. It yields the protein CASRGPTGTLNKQYF. The full variable domain, with the rest looked up from reference TRBV2 and TRBJ2-7, is EPEVTQTPSHQVTQMGQEVILRCVPISNHLYFYWYRQILGQKVEFLVSFYNNEISEKSEIFDDQFSVERPDGSNFTLKIRSTKLEDSAMYFCASRGPTGTLNKQYFGPGTRLTVT.

The rearrangement joins TRBV11-2 to TRBJ2-3, with TRBD2 identical over 7 bases. The CDR3 is 18 residues long. Losses at the gene ends were 4 bases for V and 4 bases for J; bases not matched to a gene: 17. Germline CDR1 and CDR2: SGHAT and FQNNGV. CDR3 coding DNA: TGTGCCAGCAGCTGGGGCGAGCTGCTACGGGAGGAATCAGATACGCAGTATTTT. This codes for CASSWGELLREESDTQYF.

This clone occurred a few times. This sequence joins TRBV2 and TRBJ1-5; a possible D gene is TRBD1 (5 bases). The CDR3 length is 15 residues. V was cut by 2 bases and J by 2 bases, with 10 bases left in between. Per the germline V gene, CDR1 is SNHLY and CDR2 is FYNNEI. CDR3 protein: CASSEWGAGNQPQHF. The CDR3 nucleotides are TGTGCCAGCAGTGAATGGGGCGCGGGCAATCAGCCCCAGCATTTT.

The CDR3 region is CASSPWGGRGNEQFF. In nucleotides, the CDR3 is TGTGCCAGCAGCCCCTGGGGGGGCAGGGGCAATGAGCAGTTCTTC. The V call is TRBV7-2, the J call TRBJ2-1; D may be TRBD2 (7 bases). Trimming took off 5 bases at V and 6 bases at J, with 17 bases between the two ends. Germline assignment: CDR1 SGHTA and CDR2 FQGNSA. This CDR3 region has 15 residues.

The V and J genes are TRBV7-9 and TRBJ1-2; a weak D match, TRBD1 (5 bases). CDR3 size: 14 residues. V gave up 0 bases and J gave up 4 bases, with 9 bases separating them. Germline assignment: CDR1 SEHNR and CDR2 FQNEAQ (reference sequence). The CDR3: CASSLARGSYGYTF. The DNA for the CDR3 is TGTGCCAGCAGCTTAGCAAGGGGCTCCTATGGCTACACCTTC.

The V gene is TRBV29-1, the J gene TRBJ2-1; 11 bases are a match to TRBD2. Germline V gene sequence: CDR1 SQVTM, CDR2 ANQGSEA. Trimming removed 5 bases from V and 7 bases from J; junction bases left unmatched: 7. The CDR3 is 14 amino acids. Here the CDR3 reads CSVIGASGGNEQFF. The CDR3 region has the DNA TGCAGCGTTATTGGGGCTAGCGGGGGGAATGAGCAGTTCTTC.

The chain uses TRBV10-3 and TRBJ2-1; 9 bases line up with TRBD2. Germline V gene data show CDR1 as ENHRY and CDR2 as SYGVKD. Trimming at V came to 6 bases and at J to 3 bases, leaving 6 bases not matched to a gene. The CDR3 has 15 amino acids. CDR3 region: CAIRPAGGDYNEQFF. The CDR3 DNA sequence: TGTGCCATCAGGCCAGCGGGAGGCGACTACAATGAGCAGTTCTTC.

This clone has just one count. This chain connects TRBV5-4 to TRBJ1-1, with D uncertain. The CDR3 spans 16 residues. The ends were cut back, 5 bases at V and 0 bases at J, with 17 bases in the middle. CDR1 SGHNT and CDR2 YYREEE come from the germline V gene (reference sequence). CDR3 nucleotide sequence: TGTGCCAGCAGAAAAAGGACGGAGGCTATGAACACTGAAGCTTTCTTT. Translated, it gives CASRKRTEAMNTEAFF.

As regards this clone: An end of the junction does not agree with germline; a read error may underlie this. This chain joins TRBV9 and TRBJ2-2; D gene unclear. The germline V gene has CDR1 SGDLS and CDR2 YYNGEE. The CDR3 is 13 residues long. The CDR3 reads CASSVAPTRELFF. The CDR3, as DNA: TGTGCCAGCAGCGTAGCTCCCACCAGGGAGCTGTTTTTT.

V is TRBV6-1 and J is TRBJ1-6; no firm D call. Trimming left V 2 bases short and J 2 bases short, with 10 bases between. The CDR3 length is 16 residues. In germline, CDR1 is MNHNS, CDR2 SASEGT. CDR3 nucleotides: TGTGCCAGCAGTGAAAGGGTCTTCACCTATAATTCACCCCTCCACTTT. Its protein is CASSERVFTYNSPLHF.

The rearrangement joins TRBV6-2 or TRBV6-3 to TRBJ1-2; 7 nucleotides agree with TRBD1. The CDR3 runs 13 residues. CDR1 is MNHEY and CDR2 is SVGEGT in the germline V gene. The V gene end was trimmed by 5 bases and the J gene end by 7 bases; junction bases not matched to a gene: 7. The CDR3, as DNA: TGTGCCAGCAGTCCCTTCGGACAGGCTGGCTACACCTTC. This codes for CASSPFGQAGYTF.

The chain links TRBV6-6 to TRBJ1-4; unclear D gene. The CDR3 consists of 16 residues. Trimming removed 7 bases at V and 0 bases at J, with 15 bases between. Germline V CDR1 and CDR2: MNHNY, SVGAGI (reference sequence). Here the CDR3 DNA reads TGTGCCAGCACGAATTTGGGAATTGCAACTAATGAAAAACTGTTTTTT. It yields the protein CASTNLGIATNEKLFF.